This entry lists 29 T cell receptor beta chains sequenced from one sample in a study of T cell repertoires in cytomegalovirus infection. TCRdb processed the reads anew with MiXCR; each CDR3 protein has one entry. Of fewer than 550,000 distinct CDR3 sequences listed, 15% to 20% are singletons. The source material was CD8+ T cells from PBMCs. These receptor sequences come from a human donor in good health (CMV status not recorded). Some clones in this sample may be carry-over from other donors' samples.

This clonotype came up a few times. The CDR3 DNA sequence: TGTGCCAGCAGCGTCGGGGTGGGCGGAATGAACACTGAAGCTTTCTTT. Translated, it gives CASSVGVGGMNTEAFF. The genes are TRBV9 and TRBJ1-1, with no clear D. V gave up 2 bases and J gave up 0 bases, with 14 bases separating them. The CDR3 has 16 residues. From germline, CDR1 is SGDLS and CDR2 YYNGEE.

The chain is built from TRBV12-3 or TRBV12-4 and TRBJ1-1, with D tentatively TRBD1 (6 bases). The CDR3 is 13 amino acids. Deletions cut 8 bases from V and 9 bases from J, with 19 bases between. The CDR3: CASAPGGGAQAFF. As DNA, the CDR3 is TGTGCCAGCGCCCCCGGAGGGGGGGCTCAAGCTTTCTTT.

The table lists this clonotype with many counts. V is TRBV6-6 and J is TRBJ1-6; D perhaps matches TRBD1 (6 bases). The germline V gene has CDR1 MNHNY and CDR2 SVGAGI (reference sequence). V was trimmed by 8 bases and J by 6 bases, leaving 8 bases between them. This CDR3 contains 12 residues. CDR3 protein: CASRGANSPLHF. CDR3 nucleotide sequence: TGTGCCAGCCGGGGGGCTAATTCACCCCTCCACTTT.

This clonotype has more than one count but fewer than ten. The chain joins TRBV20-1 to TRBJ1-2, with D uncertain. Germline assignment: CDR1 DFQATT and CDR2 SNEGSKA (reference sequence). This CDR3 region has 9 residues. Trimming left V 3 bases short and J 6 bases short, with 2 bases between. The CDR3 loop reads CSASNGYTF. The CDR3, as DNA: TGCAGTGCTAGTAATGGCTACACCTTC.

The chain has TRBV9 and TRBJ2-5, with D possibly being TRBD1 or TRBD2 (5 bases each). V was clipped by 3 bases and J by 3 bases, with 12 bases between them. Germline lookup yields CDR1 SGDLS and CDR2 YYNGEE. The CDR3 consists of 14 residues. CDR3 coding DNA: TGTGCCAGCAGCGCTTGGAGAGGGGAAGAGACCCAGTACTTC. The encoded protein is CASSAWRGEETQYF. The variable domain in full, completed from reference TRBV9 and TRBJ2-5, reads DSGVTQTPKHLITATGQRVTLRCSPRSGDLSVYWYQQSLDQGLQFLIQYYNGEERAKGNILERFSAQQFPDLHSELNLSSLELGDSALYFCASSAWRGEETQYFGPGTRLLVL.

This clonotype was seen repeatedly, ten times or more. The gene calls are TRBV27 and TRBJ2-7; TRBD1 matches at 8 bases. Trimming took 0 bases from V and 4 from J; bases not matched to a gene: 14. Germline V gives CDR1 MNHEY, CDR2 SMNVEV (reference sequence). This CDR3 is built from 18 residues. CDR3 coding DNA: TGTGCCAGCAGTTTATCGGGGAAATTACAGGGGGTAGAATACGAGCAGTACTTC. As protein: CASSLSGKLQGVEYEQYF.

This clonotype was recorded a few times. The rearrangement uses TRBV6-2 or TRBV6-3 and TRBJ2-4; TRBD1 might be the D (5 bases). This CDR3 region has 17 residues. Trimming shortened V by 0 bases and J by 2 bases, and 14 bases separated the two germline ends. Germline lookup yields CDR1 MNHEY and CDR2 SVGEGT. The CDR3, as DNA: TGTGCCAGCAGTTACTCTCCCCCGAAGGGGACCAAAAACATTCAGTACTTC. Protein sequence: CASSYSPPKGTKNIQYF.

The chain is built from TRBV28 and TRBJ1-1, with D unclear. This CDR3 has 14 residues. Germline loops: CDR1 MDHEN, CDR2 SYDVKM. The ends were cut back, 5 bases at V and 2 bases at J, with 12 bases in the middle. CDR3: CASSQTEINTEAFF. The CDR3 bases are TGTGCCAGCAGTCAGACTGAGATAAACACTGAAGCTTTCTTT. Variable domain in full (rest from reference TRBV28 and TRBJ1-1): DVKVTQSSRYLVKRTGEKVFLECVQDMDHENMFWYRQDPGLGLRLIYFSYDVKMKEKGDIPEGYSVSREKKERFSLILESASTNQTSMYLCASSQTEINTEAFFGQGTRLTVV.

This clonotype was recorded at least ten times. The chain uses TRBV12-3 or TRBV12-4 and TRBJ2-1, with D uncertain. The V and J ends lost 0 bases and 5 bases respectively, with 8 bases between them. CDR3 size: 14 residues. CDR3 loop: CASSLAPTNNEQFF. DNA of the CDR3: TGTGCCAGCAGTTTAGCACCTACGAACAATGAGCAGTTCTTC.

The chain links TRBV6-5 to TRBJ1-6; no clear D. The CDR3 sequence is 15 residues long. V was clipped by 7 bases and J by 10 bases, with 20 bases between them. The V gene's germline CDR1 is MNHEY and CDR2 SVGAGI. In DNA form, the CDR3 reads TGTGCCAGCACTCCGAAGGGCGTGGGCGGCTCACCCCTCCACTTT. It specifies CASTPKGVGGSPLHF.

This clonotype was seen only a few times. This chain uses TRBV28 with TRBJ2-5, with TRBD2 matching over 7 bases. The CDR3 loop spans 16 amino acids. The junction had 11 bases not matched to a gene; V was cut back by 7 bases and J by 0 bases. The germline V gene has CDR1 MDHEN and CDR2 SYDVKM. The CDR3 is CASTNIAGPYQETQYF. The CDR3 coding sequence is TGTGCCAGCACCAATATAGCGGGCCCGTACCAAGAGACCCAGTACTTC.

This clonotype was found once. This may stem from a read error, because a much larger clone lies one nucleotide away. CDR3 sequence (DNA): TGTGGCAGCAGCTTCCCAGGACAGGGTACGCAGTATTTT. Translated, it gives CGSSFPGQGTQYF. This rearrangement joins TRBV7-4 to TRBJ2-3; 8 bases align to TRBD1. CDR1 and CDR2 (germline): SGHVT, SQSDAQ. This CDR3 is built from 13 residues.

This clonotype was counted at least ten times. The chain has TRBV7-9 and TRBJ2-5, with D uncertain. Germline V gene data show CDR1 as SEHNR and CDR2 as FQNEAQ (reference sequence). This CDR3 contains 13 residues. V was trimmed by 8 bases and J by 4 bases, leaving 14 bases between them. This CDR3 is CASSQKISETQYF. CDR3 DNA sequence: TGTGCCAGCTCCCAAAAAATTTCAGAGACCCAGTACTTC. The full variable domain, in which reference TRBV7-9 and TRBJ2-5 provide the parts outside the CDR3, is DTGVSQNPRHKITKRGQNVTFRCDPISEHNRLYWYRQTLGQGPEFLTYFQNEAQLEKSRLLSDRFSAERPKGSFSTLEIQRTEQGDSAMYLCASSQKISETQYFGPGTRLLVL.

In its sample, this clonotype was seen a few times. The chain employs TRBV5-4 and TRBJ2-2; no clear D. The CDR3 covers 15 residues. Germline CDR1 reads SGHNT; CDR2 reads YYREEE (reference sequence). The V end lost 4 bases, the J end lost 4 bases, and 14 bases lay between the germline ends. The CDR3 nucleotides are TGTGCCAGCAGCCTCCCGCAAGATGGCACCGGGGAGCTGTTTTTT. It codes for CASSLPQDGTGELFF.

This clonotype was observed a few times. The CDR3 DNA sequence: TGTGCCAGCAGCCAGCTTCCCTACAATGAGCAGTTCTTC. It is translated as CASSQLPYNEQFF. The chain carries TRBV3-1 and TRBJ2-1, with D hard to call. Deletions cut 3 bases from V and 2 bases from J, with 5 bases between. Germline-derived CDR1 and CDR2 are LGHDT and YNNKEL (reference sequence). The CDR3 sequence is 13 residues long.

This clonotype was recorded a few times. The V gene is TRBV11-3, the J gene TRBJ2-3; D is tentatively TRBD1 or TRBD2 (5 bases each). CDR3 length: 18 residues. From germline, CDR1 is SGHNT and CDR2 YENEEA. V lost 0 bases and J 1 base, leaving 17 bases between the germline ends. Written as DNA, the CDR3 is TGTGCCAGCAGCTTAGAGGTTTTTGGGGACGTACGCACAGATACGCAGTATTTT. It specifies CASSLEVFGDVRTDTQYF.

This clonotype was found a few times. The CDR3 region is CASSLFQLTGNTEAFF. The DNA of the CDR3 is TGCGCCAGCAGCTTGTTCCAACTGACAGGGAACACTGAAGCTTTCTTT. This chain links TRBV5-1 with TRBJ1-1; D possibly corresponds to TRBD1 (6 bases). V lost 1 base and J lost 1, with 14 bases in between. The CDR3 runs to 16 residues. Germline V CDR1 and CDR2: SGHRS, YFSETQ.

A remark on this clonotype: A much larger clone lies one base from this, so it may be a read error. V gene TRBV11-2 combines with J gene TRBJ2-3, with TRBD2 identical over 8 bases. The CDR3 loop spans 15 amino acids. V gave up 7 bases and J gave up 0 bases; unmatched junction bases: 6. In germline, CDR1 is SGHAT, CDR2 FQNNGV. Written as DNA, the CDR3 is TGTGCCAGCATTCAAAGCGGGGGAAGCACAGATACGCAGTATTTT. Amino acid sequence: CASIQSGGSTDTQYF.

This clonotype was detected ten times or more. The CDR3: CASSLKNGRNEQFF. The CDR3 nucleotides are TGTGCCAGCAGCTTAAAGAACGGGAGAAATGAGCAGTTCTTC. V and J are TRBV7-9 and TRBJ2-1; a possible D gene is TRBD2 (6 bases). Trimming cost V 2 bases and J 7 bases, with 12 bases left between them. CDR3 length: 14 residues. Germline V gives CDR1 SEHNR, CDR2 FQNEAQ (reference sequence).

The J gene is TRBJ2-2, the V gene TRBV6-1; D ambiguous. With 5 bases removed from V and 5 bases from J, the gap between germline ends came to 9 bases. Germline-derived CDR1 and CDR2 are MNHNS and SASEGT. There are 13 residues in the CDR3. In nucleotides, the CDR3 is TGTGCCAGCAGTCCTATAGGGACCGGGGAGCTGTTTTTT. Translating it yields CASSPIGTGELFF.

This clonotype was found many times. This rearrangement joins TRBV7-9 to TRBJ2-7; D not resolved. V dropped 5 bases and J dropped 7 bases, with 12 bases sitting between them. Germline V gene data show CDR1 as SEHNR and CDR2 as FQNEAQ (reference sequence). The CDR3 spans 12 residues. The CDR3 region is CASSPPGQEQYF. In DNA form, the CDR3 reads TGTGCCAGCAGCCCGCCGGGCCAAGAGCAGTACTTC.

A word on this clonotype: It may be a read error: a sequence one base away is much more abundant. Lacking the conserved final phenylalanine or tryptophan, this CDR3 likely reflects a read error. This chain connects TRBV7-6 to TRBJ2-5; 7 bases are shared with TRBD1. With V trimmed by 5 bases and J by 5 bases, 14 bases remained unmatched. This CDR3 is built from 16 residues. Germline CDR1 is SGHVS and CDR2 is FNYEAQ. The CDR3 is CASSLLMGTAAETQYL. Written as DNA, the CDR3 is TGTGCCAGCAGCCTTCTTATGGGGACAGCGGCGGAGACCCAGTACTTA.

This clonotype was recorded many times. V gene TRBV12-5 combines with J gene TRBJ1-2; no clear D gene. CDR3 length: 12 residues. In germline, CDR1 is LGHNT, CDR2 FRNRAP. The CDR3 region is CASGTMALGYTF. Written as DNA, the CDR3 is TGTGCGTCCGGTACTATGGCGCTGGGCTACACCTTC.

V and J are TRBV3-1 and TRBJ2-7; 12 bases fit TRBD2. The CDR3 length is 17 residues. Germline V CDR1 and CDR2: LGHDT, YNNKEL (reference sequence). J gave up 2 bases and V 1 base, and 6 bases lay outside the gene matches. CDR3 DNA sequence: TGTGCCAGCAGCCAAGGAAGAGGACTAGCGGGGACCTACGAGCAGTACTTC. Protein: CASSQGRGLAGTYEQYF.

The table lists this clonotype with a few counts. The rearrangement links TRBV20-1 to TRBJ2-1; TRBD1 matches 10 bases. V was clipped by 3 bases and J by 0 bases; unmatched bases: 8. The CDR3 sequence is 17 residues long. Germline-derived CDR1 and CDR2 are DFQATT and SNEGSKA (reference sequence). Here the CDR3 reads CSASTKRDRGSYNEQFF. In DNA, the CDR3 is TGCAGTGCTAGTACTAAGAGGGACAGGGGCTCCTACAATGAGCAGTTCTTC.

This clonotype was seen only once. This may come from a read error, since a much larger clone is one base off. The CDR3 nucleotides read TGTGCCAGTACCTTTAGGGCTCTTCCACAAGAGACCCAGTACTTC. It translates to CASTFRALPQETQYF. The chain couples TRBV28 to TRBJ2-5; D is uncertain. Germline CDR1 is MDHEN and CDR2 is SYDVKM. Trimming shortened V by 9 bases and J by 2 bases, and 19 bases separated the two germline ends. The CDR3 sequence is 15 residues long.

This clonotype appeared many times. The chain's CDR3 is CASLDRGANTGELFF. The CDR3 DNA sequence: TGTGCCAGTTTGGACAGGGGGGCGAACACCGGGGAGCTGTTTTTT. The gene calls are TRBV19 and TRBJ2-2; 10 nucleotides align to TRBD1. J lost 0 bases, V lost 8 bases, and 3 bases had no gene match. The germline V gene encodes CDR1 LNHDA and CDR2 SQIVND (reference sequence). The CDR3 is made up of 15 amino acids.

J is TRBJ2-7 and V is TRBV4-2, with 9 bases aligning to TRBD2. The trim removed 0 bases at V and 4 bases at J, leaving 7 bases unmatched. This CDR3 is built from 16 residues. Per germline, CDR1 LGHNA and CDR2 YNFKEQ. CDR3 in amino acids: CASSQESASGTYEQYF. In DNA, the CDR3 is TGTGCCAGCAGCCAAGAGTCGGCTAGCGGGACGTACGAGCAGTACTTC.

In this sample, this clonotype turned up a few times. This chain connects TRBV5-1 to TRBJ2-2, with 7 bases lining up with TRBD1. Germline V gene lookup returns CDR1 SGHRS and CDR2 YFSETQ. The CDR3 runs 19 residues. V was clipped by 4 bases and J by 2 bases; unmatched bases: 17. The CDR3 here is CASSLKVPQGKVNTGELFF. CDR3 nucleotides: TGCGCCAGCAGCCTCAAGGTCCCACAGGGGAAGGTAAACACCGGGGAGCTGTTTTTT.